The 13 T cell receptor beta chains below all came from one sample that was sequenced in a study of Graves' ophthalmopathy and Graves' hyperthyroidism. RNA transcripts served as template for amplifying TCR beta CDR3 sequences. Second-round multiplex PCR followed a first-round RT-PCR using HTBI primers. TCRdb recomputed calls from the multiplex PCR reads with MiXCR, one row per CDR3 protein. Seen here are some 520,000 distinct CDR3 sequences, over 13% observed once, and the top ten hold approximately 9.8%. Source material: blood. The source of these receptors is a woman younger than 45 with Graves' ophthalmopathy.

The chain carries TRBV20-1 and TRBJ2-5, with 16 nucleotides matching TRBD2. Germline CDR1 DFQATT, CDR2 SNEGSKA (reference sequence). The CDR3 sequence is 22 residues long. CDR3 nucleotide sequence: TGCAGCGTACTAAGAGTTCGTGGGACTAGCGGGGGGGCCTTGGATTCCCAAGAGACCCAGTACTTC. It codes for CSVLRVRGTSGGALDSQETQYF.

This clonotype was recorded at least ten times. This chain connects TRBV30 to TRBJ2-7; TRBD1 might be the D (5 bases). The germline V gene encodes CDR1 GTSNPN and CDR2 SVGIG (reference sequence). V was cut by 0 bases and J by 4 bases, with 13 bases left in between. The CDR3 has 14 amino acids. For the CDR3, the DNA is TGTGCCTGGAGTGTACAGGACACCTCATACGAGCAGTACTTC. This gives the protein CAWSVQDTSYEQYF. The full variable domain, rest sourced from reference TRBV30 and TRBJ2-7, is SQTIHQWPATLVQPVGSPLSLECTVEGTSNPNLYWYRQAAGRGLQLLFYSVGIGQISSEVPQNLSASRPQDRQFILSSKKLLLSDSGFYLCAWSVQDTSYEQYFGPGTRLTVT.

This clonotype turned up a few times. This chain connects TRBV7-9 to TRBJ2-2, with no clear D. Trimming removed 1 base at V and 7 bases at J, with 7 bases between. Germline V CDR1 and CDR2: SEHNR, FQNEAQ (reference sequence). The CDR3 consists of 13 residues. CDR3 sequence reads: CASSLVGRGELFF. DNA of the CDR3: TGTGCCAGCAGCTTAGTAGGGCGCGGGGAGCTGTTTTTT.

The sample holds many counts of this clonotype. The chain employs TRBV6-1 and TRBJ2-2; 7 bases agree with TRBD1. V lost 7 bases, J lost 9 bases, and 5 bases stayed unmatched. Germline-derived CDR1 and CDR2 are MNHNS and SASEGT. The CDR3 totals 12 residues. The CDR3 reads CASTNRGRELFF. In DNA form, the CDR3 reads TGTGCCAGCACGAACAGGGGACGGGAGCTGTTTTTT.

Many counts were recorded for this clonotype. The chain recombines TRBV5-1 with TRBJ1-1; D unresolved. Germline CDR1 and CDR2: SGHRS and YFSETQ. The CDR3 loop spans 18 amino acids. With 4 bases removed from V and 0 bases from J, the gap between germline ends came to 22 bases. The CDR3 DNA reads TGCGCCAGCAGCACCGCCCCCCGGGATAACGCAATGAACACTGAAGCTTTCTTT. Its translation is CASSTAPRDNAMNTEAFF. The whole variable domain, filled in from reference TRBV5-1 and TRBJ1-1, reads KAGVTQTPRYLIKTRGQQVTLSCSPISGHRSVSWYQQTPGQGLQFLFEYFSETQRNKGNFPGRFSGRQFSNSRSEMNVSTLELGDSALYLCASSTAPRDNAMNTEAFFGQGTRLTVV.

This clonotype was counted many times. The rearrangement joins TRBV27 to TRBJ1-5; a weak D match, TRBD1 (6 bases). Trimming pared 2 bases from V and 3 bases from J, leaving 17 bases between. The CDR3 has 17 amino acids. CDR1 MNHEY and CDR2 SMNVEV come from the germline V gene (reference sequence). The CDR3 here is CASSLGSGTNFNQPQHF. The CDR3 DNA reads as TGTGCCAGCAGTTTAGGGTCCGGGACAAATTTCAATCAGCCCCAGCATTTT.

This clonotype was counted at least ten times. The chain is built from TRBV29-1 and TRBJ2-7, with D possibly being TRBD2 (6 bases). This CDR3 contains 12 residues. In germline, CDR1 is SQVTM, CDR2 ANQGSEA. Trimming left V 2 bases short and J 4 bases short, with 9 bases between. The CDR3, as DNA: TGCAGCGTTGAAAGAAGCGGGTACGAGCAGTACTTC. Protein product: CSVERSGYEQYF.

There are a few counts of this clonotype. V usage is TRBV9 and J usage is TRBJ1-5; 10 positions match TRBD1. The CDR3 consists of 16 residues. The germline gives CDR1 SGDLS, CDR2 YYNGEE. Trimming cost V 2 bases and J 4 bases; bases outside gene matches: 6. The CDR3 sequence is CASSVGTGALNQPQHF. The CDR3 DNA sequence: TGTGCCAGCAGCGTTGGGACAGGGGCGCTTAATCAGCCCCAGCATTTT.

The V gene is TRBV30, the J gene TRBJ1-3, with a weak D call TRBD1 (5 bases). The CDR3 runs to 13 residues. In germline, CDR1 is GTSNPN, CDR2 SVGIG (reference sequence). V shed 2 bases and J shed 6 bases, with 11 bases lying between them. CDR3 amino acids: CAWSPGTANTIYF. In nucleotides, the CDR3 is TGTGCCTGGAGTCCCGGGACGGCAAACACCATATATTTT.

This clonotype was recorded many times. The chain is built from TRBV28 and TRBJ1-2; 9 bases fit TRBD1. The CDR3 sequence is 14 residues long. Trimming cost V 6 bases and J 8 bases; bases outside gene matches: 10. The germline V gene has CDR1 MDHEN and CDR2 SYDVKM. The CDR3 sequence: CASSPRTGGEGYTF. DNA for the CDR3: TGTGCCAGCAGCCCGCGCACAGGGGGCGAAGGCTACACCTTC.

This clonotype occurred many times. The chain is built from TRBV12-3 or TRBV12-4 and TRBJ2-5; 9 bases map to TRBD1. The CDR3 covers 15 residues. Losses at the gene ends were 3 bases for V and 5 bases for J; bases not matched to a gene: 7. The CDR3 sequence: CASSFNRGRHETQYF. The CDR3 DNA sequence: TGTGCCAGCAGTTTCAACAGGGGGCGTCATGAGACCCAGTACTTC.

The V call is TRBV5-1, the J call TRBJ2-7; the D gene could be TRBD1 or TRBD2 (7 bases each). V was clipped by 6 bases and J by 9 bases, with 22 bases between them. The CDR3 consists of 14 residues. In germline, CDR1 is SGHRS, CDR2 YFSETQ. This CDR3 is CASTQGGGTERQYF. The CDR3, as DNA: TGCGCCAGCACCCAGGGAGGGGGCACTGAAAGGCAGTACTTC.

This clonotype has a count of ten or more. V and J are TRBV6-1 and TRBJ1-2, with 10 bases fitting TRBD1. Trimming removed 7 bases from V and 5 bases from J; junction bases left unmatched: 13. Germline assignment: CDR1 MNHNS and CDR2 SASEGT. This CDR3 comprises 16 residues. The CDR3 sequence is CASKYDGGQGPYGYTF. DNA of the CDR3: TGTGCCAGCAAATATGATGGGGGACAGGGGCCTTATGGCTACACCTTC.